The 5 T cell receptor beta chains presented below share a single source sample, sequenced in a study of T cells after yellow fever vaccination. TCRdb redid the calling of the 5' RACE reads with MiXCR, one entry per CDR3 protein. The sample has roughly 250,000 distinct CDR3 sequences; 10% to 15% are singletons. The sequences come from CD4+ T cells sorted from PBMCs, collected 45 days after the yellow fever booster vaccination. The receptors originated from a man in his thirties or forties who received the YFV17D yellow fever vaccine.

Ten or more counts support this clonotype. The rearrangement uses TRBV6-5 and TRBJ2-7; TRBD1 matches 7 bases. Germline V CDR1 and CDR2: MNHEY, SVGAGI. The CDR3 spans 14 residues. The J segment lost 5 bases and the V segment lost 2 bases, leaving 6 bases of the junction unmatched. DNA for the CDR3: TGTGCCAGCAGTTACGCCAAAGGGGGCCACGAGCAGTACTTC. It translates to CASSYAKGGHEQYF.

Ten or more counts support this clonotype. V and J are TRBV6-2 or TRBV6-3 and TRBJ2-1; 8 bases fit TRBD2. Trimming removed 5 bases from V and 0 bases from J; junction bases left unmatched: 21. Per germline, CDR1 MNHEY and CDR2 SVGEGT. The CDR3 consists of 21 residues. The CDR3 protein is CASSNRGGLGSSGSSYNEQFF. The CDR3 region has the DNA TGTGCCAGCAGTAACCGGGGGGGGTTGGGTTCTTCCGGCAGCTCCTACAATGAGCAGTTCTTC.

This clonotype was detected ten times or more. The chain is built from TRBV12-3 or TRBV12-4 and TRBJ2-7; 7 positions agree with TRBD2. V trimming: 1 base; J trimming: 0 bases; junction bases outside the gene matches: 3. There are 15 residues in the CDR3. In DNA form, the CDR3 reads TGTGCCAGCAGTTTAGGTCCTAGCGGCTCCTACGAGCAGTACTTC. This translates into CASSLGPSGSYEQYF.

CDR3 amino acids: CSARDLRSNNEQFF. The DNA for the CDR3 is TGCAGTGCTAGAGATTTGCGCTCAAACAATGAGCAGTTCTTC. This chain uses TRBV20-1 with TRBJ2-1; no reliable D call. This CDR3 is 14 amino acids long. Germline-derived CDR1 and CDR2 are DFQATT and SNEGSKA (reference sequence). V shed 0 bases and J shed 5 bases, with 11 bases lying between them.

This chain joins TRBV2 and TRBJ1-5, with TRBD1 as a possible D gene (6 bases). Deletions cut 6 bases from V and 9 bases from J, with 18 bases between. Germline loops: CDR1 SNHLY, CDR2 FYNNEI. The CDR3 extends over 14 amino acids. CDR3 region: CASRSRTARGPQHF. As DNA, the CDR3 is TGTGCCAGCAGATCACGGACAGCCCGTGGGCCCCAGCATTTT.